This entry features one T cell receptor beta chain sequence. The target antigen is unknown. This sample was taken from a study of cytomegalovirus exposure and HLA in healthy donors. Primers for the PCR totalled 60 Vbeta and 13 Jbeta. Using immunoSEQ multiplex PCR, the repertoire was profiled, and TCRdb retains in-frame clones only, with some absent. Among about 110,000 clones listed, approximately 70% were seen once. Study results and limitations: Productive rates of about 87% or about 30% were seen for most TCR beta V segments in an earlier analysis.

Specimen: PBMCs. The receptor comes from a middle-aged man in good health and CMV-seropositive.

CDR3 sequence (DNA): TGTGCCAGCAGTTACTCGAGGGTTTCCTCCTCCTACGAGCAGTACGTC. Residues: CASSYSRVSSSYEQYV. The V gene is TRBV6-5, the J gene TRBJ2-7, with TRBD2 as a possible D gene (5 bases). CDR1 MNHEY and CDR2 SVGAGI come from the germline V gene. V lost 0 bases and J lost 0, with 12 bases in between. CDR3 size: 16 residues.